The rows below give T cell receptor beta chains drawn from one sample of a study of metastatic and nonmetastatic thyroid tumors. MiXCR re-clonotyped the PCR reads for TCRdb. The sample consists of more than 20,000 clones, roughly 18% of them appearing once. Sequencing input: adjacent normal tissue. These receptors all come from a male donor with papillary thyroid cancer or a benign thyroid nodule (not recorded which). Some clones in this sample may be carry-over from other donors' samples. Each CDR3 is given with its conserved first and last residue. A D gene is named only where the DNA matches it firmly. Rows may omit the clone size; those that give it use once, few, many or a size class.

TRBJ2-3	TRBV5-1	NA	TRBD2	CASSFAAGGPDTHYF	TGCGCCAGCAGCTTTGCAGCGGGGGGCCCAGATACGCATTATTTT
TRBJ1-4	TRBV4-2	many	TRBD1	CASSPSGGFEKLFF	TGTGCCAGCAGCCCGTCAGGGGGCTTTGAAAAACTGTTTTTT
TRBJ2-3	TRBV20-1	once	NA	CSATEREGRTDTQYF	TGCAGTGCTACCGAGAGAGAGGGGCGCACAGATACGCAGTATTTT
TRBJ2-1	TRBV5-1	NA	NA	CTGSSQGREWNEQFF	TGCACCGGCAGCTCGCAGGGGAGAGAGTGGAATGAGCAGTTCTTC
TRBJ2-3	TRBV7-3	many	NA	CASSPRGPTDTQYF	TGTGCCAGCAGCCCTCGCGGCCCTACAGATACGCAGTATTTT
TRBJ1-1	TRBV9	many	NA	CASSVGGGMNTEAFF	TGTGCCAGCAGCGTAGGGGGAGGGATGAACACTGAAGCTTTCTTT
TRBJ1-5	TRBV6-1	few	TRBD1	CASSEMGQGNQPQHF	TGTGCCAGCAGTGAAATGGGACAGGGAAATCAGCCCCAGCATTTT
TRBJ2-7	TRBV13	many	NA	CASSLGVTDYEQYF	TGTGCCAGCAGCTTAGGAGTTACAGACTACGAGCAGTACTTC
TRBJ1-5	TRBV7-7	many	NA	CASSLVDTPVPDLNQPQHF	TGTGCTAGCAGCTTAGTAGACACGCCGGTACCGGACCTAAATCAGCCCCAGCATTTT
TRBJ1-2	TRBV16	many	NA	CASSHRQSYGYTF	TGTGCCAGCAGCCATCGACAGTCCTATGGCTACACCTTC
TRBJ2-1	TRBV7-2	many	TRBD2	CASSLSEGRAGLGTSGRKNEQFF	TGTGCCAGCAGCTTATCCGAGGGGCGTGCAGGACTAGGTACTAGCGGGAGAAAAAATGAGCAGTTCTTC
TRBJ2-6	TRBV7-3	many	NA	CASSPPGAGANVLTF	TGTGCCAGCAGCCCCCCGGGCGCTGGGGCCAACGTCCTGACTTTC
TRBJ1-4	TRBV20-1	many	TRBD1	CSATGTGDEKLFF	TGCAGTGCAACCGGGACAGGGGATGAAAAACTGTTTTTT
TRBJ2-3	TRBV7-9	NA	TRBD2	CASSGIKGSGASTPTDTQYF	TGTGCCTCCTCGGGCATCAAAGGCAGCGGGGCCTCGACCCCCACAGATACGCAGTATTTT